This is a list of T cell receptor beta chains from one sample in a study of T cells in Graves' hyperthyroidism and ophthalmopathy. Each CDR3 protein is one row after TCRdb ran MiXCR on the multiplex PCR reads. The table records about 180,000 distinct CDR3 sequences, about a sixth of them present only once. Sequencing was done on a sample of blood. These receptors were collected from a woman between 45 and 65 years old with Graves' hyperthyroidism. Each CDR3 is given with its conserved first and last residue. The D gene is left open where the match is weak. Clone sizes are given selectively: once, few, many, or a class where the clone is expanded.

v_call	clone_size	j_call	d_call	cdr3_aa	cdr3_nt
TRBV7-9	many	TRBJ2-7	.	CASSLGVGADYEQYF	TGTGCCAGCAGCTTAGGGGTGGGGGCAGACTACGAGCAGTACTTC
TRBV7-9	many	TRBJ1-5	TRBD1	CASSTGQGGQPQHF	TGTGCCAGCAGCACCGGACAGGGTGGACAGCCCCAGCATTTT
TRBV7-2	many	TRBJ2-3	.	CASSGGSSGTDTQYF	TGTGCCAGCAGCGGAGGTTCTTCGGGCACAGATACGCAGTATTTT
TRBV15	many	TRBJ2-3	TRBD2	CATSRDRGLAFTDTQYF	TGTGCCACCAGCAGAGATCGGGGACTAGCCTTCACAGATACGCAGTATTTT
TRBV13	many	TRBJ2-1	TRBD1	CASSEGTGSNEQFF	TGTGCCAGCAGCGAGGGGACAGGGAGTAATGAGCAGTTCTTC
TRBV7-2	few	TRBJ2-1	.	CASSRRYNEQFF	TGTGCCAGCAGTAGACGCTACAATGAGCAGTTCTTC
TRBV27	many	TRBJ1-1	.	CASQGDGLNTEAFF	TGTGCCAGCCAGGGAGACGGTTTGAACACTGAAGCTTTCTTT
TRBV10-1	many	TRBJ2-3	.	CASSGPGDTQYF	TGCGCCAGCAGTGGTCCTGGAGATACGCAGTATTTT
TRBV7-9	.	TRBJ2-7	.	CASSLAGTGEQYF	TGTGCCAGCAGCTTAGCCGGGACCGGCGAGCAGTACTTC
TRBV19	few	TRBJ1-5	TRBD1	CASKGTGLSNQPQHF	TGTGCCAGTAAGGGGACAGGGCTAAGCAATCAGCCCCAGCATTTT
TRBV28	.	TRBJ2-3	.	CASSLSPSDTQYF	TGTGCCAGCAGTTTATCCCCCTCGGATACGCAGTATTTT
TRBV10-3	.	TRBJ2-7	TRBD1	CAIGQAGGIPYGQYF	TGTGCCATCGGGCAGGCAGGGGGCATTCCCTACGGGCAGTACTTC
TRBV12-3/TRBV12-4	many	TRBJ1-2	.	CASEGTAGADYGYTF	TGTGCCAGCGAAGGGACGGCAGGGGCCGACTATGGCTACACCTTC
TRBV7-9	many	TRBJ1-5	.	CASSLSTPPQHF	TGTGCCAGCAGCTTAAGCACCCCGCCCCAGCATTTT
TRBV6-1	.	TRBJ1-1	.	CASWGLSEAFF	TGTGCCAGCTGGGGTCTCTCTGAAGCTTTCTTT
TRBV6-2/TRBV6-3	many	TRBJ2-7	.	CASRTLYEQYF	TGTGCCAGCAGGACCCTCTACGAGCAGTACTTC
TRBV19	many	TRBJ1-2	.	CASSPDSGTLIGYTF	TGTGCCAGTAGTCCAGACTCGGGGACCTTAATTGGCTACACCTTC
TRBV3-1	few	TRBJ2-5	TRBD1	CASSQVATGWLGQEGRTQYF	TGTGCCAGCAGCCAAGTTGCGACGGGGTGGCTGGGACAGGAAGGAAGGACCCAGTACTTC
TRBV28	many	TRBJ2-3	.	CASSAYRDKGDTQYF	TGTGCCAGCAGCGCCTACAGGGATAAAGGAGATACGCAGTATTTT
TRBV4-1	.	TRBJ2-7	.	CASSQDPGRTYEQYF	TGCGCCAGCAGCCAAGATCCGGGGCGTACCTACGAGCAGTACTTC
TRBV20-1	.	TRBJ2-4	.	CSAPGGIFTSWAKNIQYF	TGCAGTGCTCCCGGAGGGATTTTTACATCTTGGGCCAAAAACATTCAGTACTTC
TRBV4-1	many	TRBJ2-1	.	CASSQVRVSYNEQFF	TGCGCCAGCAGCCAAGTGCGGGTATCCTACAATGAGCAGTTCTTC
TRBV2	many	TRBJ1-1	.	CASSDPGEGSSRAFF	TGTGCCAGCAGTGACCCAGGGGAGGGCTCGTCTCGAGCTTTCTTT